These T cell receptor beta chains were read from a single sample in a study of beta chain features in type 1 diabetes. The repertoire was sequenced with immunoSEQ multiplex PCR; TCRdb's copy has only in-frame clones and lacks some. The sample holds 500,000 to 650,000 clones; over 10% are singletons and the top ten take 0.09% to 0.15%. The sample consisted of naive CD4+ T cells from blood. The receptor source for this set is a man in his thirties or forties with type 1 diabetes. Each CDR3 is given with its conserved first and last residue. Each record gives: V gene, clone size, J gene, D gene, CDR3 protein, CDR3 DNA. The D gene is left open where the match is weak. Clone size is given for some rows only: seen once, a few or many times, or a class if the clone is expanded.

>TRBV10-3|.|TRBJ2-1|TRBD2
CAIAAGGPNEQFF
TGTGCCATCGCAGCGGGGGGGCCGAATGAGCAGTTCTTC
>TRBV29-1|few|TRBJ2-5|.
CSGGFGGEETQYF
TGCAGCGGAGGATTTGGGGGTGAGGAGACCCAGTACTTC
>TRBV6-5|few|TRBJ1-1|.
CASSLNRAEAFF
TGTGCCAGCAGCCTCAACCGGGCTGAAGCTTTCTTT
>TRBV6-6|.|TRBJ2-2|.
CASSYPAGRISGELFF
TGTGCCAGCAGTTACCCGGCAGGGCGAATCTCCGGGGAGCTGTTTTTT
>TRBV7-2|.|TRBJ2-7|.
CASSNQGGGEQYF
TGTGCCAGCAGCAATCAGGGAGGGGGCGAGCAGTACTTC
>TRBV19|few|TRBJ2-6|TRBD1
CASSRDRASGANVLTF
TGTGCCAGTAGTAGGGACAGGGCCTCTGGGGCCAACGTCCTGACTTTC
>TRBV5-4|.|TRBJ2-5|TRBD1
CASSLAGQGAGETQYF
TGTGCCAGCAGCTTGGCCGGGCAGGGGGCGGGTGAGACCCAGTACTTC
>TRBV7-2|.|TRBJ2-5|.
CASSFGSQETQYF
TGTGCCAGCAGCTTCGGGTCTCAAGAGACCCAGTACTTC
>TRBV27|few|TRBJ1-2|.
CASSPGGVSGVGYTF
TGTGCCAGCAGTCCCGGGGGGGTCTCGGGCGTTGGCTACACCTTC
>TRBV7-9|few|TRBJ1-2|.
CASSFGRGGHDGYTF
TGTGCCAGCAGCTTTGGAAGAGGGGGACATGATGGCTACACCTTC
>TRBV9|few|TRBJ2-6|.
CASSADRAESSGANVLTF
TGTGCCAGCAGCGCGGACAGAGCCGAAAGCTCTGGGGCCAACGTCCTGACTTTC
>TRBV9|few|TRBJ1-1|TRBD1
CASSKFDRATEAFF
TGTGCCAGCAGCAAATTTGACAGGGCCACTGAAGCTTTCTTT
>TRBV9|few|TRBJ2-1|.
CASSVVSGRGSGEQFF
TGTGCCAGCAGCGTAGTTAGCGGCAGGGGGTCGGGTGAGCAGTTCTTC
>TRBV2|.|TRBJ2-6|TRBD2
CASSREDLSGANVLTF
TGTGCCAGCAGTCGGGAGGACCTCTCTGGGGCCAACGTCCTGACTTTC